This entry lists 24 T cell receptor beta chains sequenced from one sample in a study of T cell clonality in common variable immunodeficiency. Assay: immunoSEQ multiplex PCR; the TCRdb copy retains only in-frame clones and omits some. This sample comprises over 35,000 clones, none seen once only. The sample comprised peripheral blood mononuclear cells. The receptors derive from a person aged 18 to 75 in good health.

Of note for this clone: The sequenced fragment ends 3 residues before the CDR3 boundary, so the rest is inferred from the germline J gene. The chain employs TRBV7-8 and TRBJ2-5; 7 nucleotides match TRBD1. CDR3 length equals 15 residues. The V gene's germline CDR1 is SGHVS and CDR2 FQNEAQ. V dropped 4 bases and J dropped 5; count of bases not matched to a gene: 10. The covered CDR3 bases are TGTGCCAGCAGCTCCCGACAGGGATTCGGCGAGACC. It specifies CASSSRQGFGET. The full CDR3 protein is CASSSRQGFGETQYF.

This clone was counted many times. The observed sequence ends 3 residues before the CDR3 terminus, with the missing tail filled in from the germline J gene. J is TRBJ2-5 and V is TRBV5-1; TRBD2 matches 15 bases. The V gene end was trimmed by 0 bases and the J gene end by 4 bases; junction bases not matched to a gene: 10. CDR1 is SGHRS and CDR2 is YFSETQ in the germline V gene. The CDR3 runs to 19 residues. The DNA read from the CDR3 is TGCGCCAGCAGCTTGGGCGGGACTAGCGGGAGGTTCCATGGAGAGACC. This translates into CASSLGGTSGRFHGET. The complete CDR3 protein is CASSLGGTSGRFHGETQYF.

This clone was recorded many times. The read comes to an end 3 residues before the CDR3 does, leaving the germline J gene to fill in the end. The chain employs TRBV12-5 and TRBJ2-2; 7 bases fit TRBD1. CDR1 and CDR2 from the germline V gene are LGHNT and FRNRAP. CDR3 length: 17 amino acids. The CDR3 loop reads CASGFTTDRDGANVLFF. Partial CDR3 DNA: TGTGCTAGTGGTTTCACAACCGACAGGGATGGGGCCAACGTG.

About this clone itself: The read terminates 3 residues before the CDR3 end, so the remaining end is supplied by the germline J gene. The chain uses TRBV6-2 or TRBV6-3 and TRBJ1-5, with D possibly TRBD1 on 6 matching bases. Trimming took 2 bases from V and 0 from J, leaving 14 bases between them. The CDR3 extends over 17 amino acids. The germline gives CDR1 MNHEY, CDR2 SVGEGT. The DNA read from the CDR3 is TGTGCCAGCAGTTACGACAGGTTATTCAATAGCAATCAGCCC. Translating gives CASSYDRLFNSNQP. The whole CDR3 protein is CASSYDRLFNSNQPQHF.

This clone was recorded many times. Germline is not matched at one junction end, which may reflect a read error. The sequenced CDR3 bases are TGTGCTAGCAGCTTAGGGCGGGCCCCCCCAGATACG. Protein: CASSLGRAPPDT. The complete CDR3 protein is CASSLGRAPPDTQYF. The rearrangement uses TRBV7-7 and TRBJ2-3; tentatively, D is TRBD2 (5 bases). The read gets to within 3 residues of the CDR3 end, and the germline J gene fills in the rest. The CDR3 sequence is 15 residues long. Per the germline V gene, CDR1 is SSHAT and CDR2 is FNYEAQ (reference sequence).

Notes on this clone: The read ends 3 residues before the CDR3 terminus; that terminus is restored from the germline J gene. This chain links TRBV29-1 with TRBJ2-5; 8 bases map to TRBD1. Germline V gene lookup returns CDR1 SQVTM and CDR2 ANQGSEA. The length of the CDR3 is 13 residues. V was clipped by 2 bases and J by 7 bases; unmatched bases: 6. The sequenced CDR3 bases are TGCAGCGTTGAACAGGGGGCTGCAGGGACC. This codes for CSVEQGAAGT. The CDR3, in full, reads CSVEQGAAGTQYF.

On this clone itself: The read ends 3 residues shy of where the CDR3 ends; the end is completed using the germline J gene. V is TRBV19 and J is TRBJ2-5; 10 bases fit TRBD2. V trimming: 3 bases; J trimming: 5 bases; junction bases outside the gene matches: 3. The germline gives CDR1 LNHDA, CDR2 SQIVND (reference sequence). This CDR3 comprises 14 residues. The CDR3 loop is CASSMGLASETQYF. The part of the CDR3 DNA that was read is TGTGCCAGTAGTATGGGACTAGCGTCGGAGACC. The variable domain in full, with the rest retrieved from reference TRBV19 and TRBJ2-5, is DGGITQSPKYLFRKEGQNVTLSCEQNLNHDAMYWYRQDPGQGLRLIYYSQIVNDFQKGDIAEGYSVSREKKESFPLTVTSAQKNPTAFYLCASSMGLASETQYFGPGTRLLVL.

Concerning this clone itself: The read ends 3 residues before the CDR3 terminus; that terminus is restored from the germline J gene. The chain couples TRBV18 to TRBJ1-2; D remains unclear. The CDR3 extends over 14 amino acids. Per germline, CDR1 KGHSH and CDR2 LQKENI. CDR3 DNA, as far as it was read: TGTGCCAGCTCACCACCGGTGTTGCCCTACGAC. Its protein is CASSPPVLPYD. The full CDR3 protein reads CASSPPVLPYDYTF.

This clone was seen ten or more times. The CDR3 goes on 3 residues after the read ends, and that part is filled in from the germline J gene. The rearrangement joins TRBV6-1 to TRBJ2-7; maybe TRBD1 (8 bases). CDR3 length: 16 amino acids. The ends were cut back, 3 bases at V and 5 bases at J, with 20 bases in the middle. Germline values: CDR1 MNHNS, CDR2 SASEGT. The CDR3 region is CASSDGRYRGGDEQYF. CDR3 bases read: TGTGCCAGCAGTGATGGGCGTTACAGGGGGGGCGACGAG.

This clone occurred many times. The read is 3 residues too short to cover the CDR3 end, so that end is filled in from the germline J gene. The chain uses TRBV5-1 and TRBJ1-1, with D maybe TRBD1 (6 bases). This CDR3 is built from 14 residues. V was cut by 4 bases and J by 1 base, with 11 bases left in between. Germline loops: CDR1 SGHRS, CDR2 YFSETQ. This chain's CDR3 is CASSKGVGNTEAFF. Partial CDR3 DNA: TGCGCCAGCAGCAAGGGGGTGGGGAACACTGAA.

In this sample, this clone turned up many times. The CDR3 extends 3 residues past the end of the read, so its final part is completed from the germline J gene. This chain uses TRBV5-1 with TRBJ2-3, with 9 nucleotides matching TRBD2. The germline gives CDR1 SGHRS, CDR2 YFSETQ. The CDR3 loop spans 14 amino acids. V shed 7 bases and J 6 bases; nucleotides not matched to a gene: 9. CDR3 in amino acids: CASAGTSIADTQYF. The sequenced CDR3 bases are TGCGCCAGCGCCGGGACTAGCATTGCCGATACG.

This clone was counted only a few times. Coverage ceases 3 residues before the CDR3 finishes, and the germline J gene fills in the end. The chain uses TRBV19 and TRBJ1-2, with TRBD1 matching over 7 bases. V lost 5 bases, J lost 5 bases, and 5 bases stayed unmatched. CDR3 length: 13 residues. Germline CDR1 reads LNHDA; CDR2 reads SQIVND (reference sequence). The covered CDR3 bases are TGTGCCAGTAGTGTCGACAGGGAGTATGGC. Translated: CASSVDREYG. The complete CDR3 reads CASSVDREYGYTF.

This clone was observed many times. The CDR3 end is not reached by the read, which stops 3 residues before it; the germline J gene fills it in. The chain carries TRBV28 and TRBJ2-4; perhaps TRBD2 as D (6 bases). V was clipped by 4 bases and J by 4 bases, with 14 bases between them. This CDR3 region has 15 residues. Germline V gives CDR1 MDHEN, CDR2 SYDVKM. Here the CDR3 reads CASSSVGGLKNIQYF. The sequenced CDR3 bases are TGTGCCAGCAGTTCGGTGGGGGGATTGAAAAACATT.

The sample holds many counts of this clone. CDR3 DNA, as far as it was read: TGTGCCAGTAGTTACACGGGACAGCCCTTCTACGAG. This encodes CASSYTGQPFYE. The complete CDR3 reads CASSYTGQPFYEQYF. This chain connects TRBV19 to TRBJ2-7; 7 bases are a match to TRBD1. The read ends 3 residues early relative to the CDR3; the germline J gene fills the gap. Losses at the gene ends were 5 bases for V and 3 bases for J; bases not matched to a gene: 10. The CDR3 has 15 residues. Per germline, CDR1 LNHDA and CDR2 SQIVND (reference sequence).

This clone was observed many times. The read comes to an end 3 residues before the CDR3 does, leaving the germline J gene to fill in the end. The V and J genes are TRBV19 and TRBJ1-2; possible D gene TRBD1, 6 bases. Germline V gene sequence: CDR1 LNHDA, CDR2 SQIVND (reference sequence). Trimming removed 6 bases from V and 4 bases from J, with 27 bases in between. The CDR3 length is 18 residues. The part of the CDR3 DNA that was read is TGTGCCAGTAGCCACTTTGGGGCCCGACAGGCAAGAGTCTATGGC. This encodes CASSHFGARQARVYG. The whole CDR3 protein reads CASSHFGARQARVYGYTF.

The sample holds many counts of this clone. The covered CDR3 bases are TGTGCCAGCAGCAATCAGGGTGCGGTACGCGAG. It is translated as CASSNQGAVRE. The full CDR3 reads CASSNQGAVREQYF. V is TRBV7-3 and J is TRBJ2-7; D perhaps matches TRBD1 (5 bases). The read comes to an end 3 residues before the CDR3 does, leaving the germline J gene to fill in the end. The germline CDR1 and CDR2 sequences are SGHTA and FQGTGA. The CDR3 spans 14 residues. V was shortened by 5 bases and J by 6 bases, with 17 bases between the two germline ends.

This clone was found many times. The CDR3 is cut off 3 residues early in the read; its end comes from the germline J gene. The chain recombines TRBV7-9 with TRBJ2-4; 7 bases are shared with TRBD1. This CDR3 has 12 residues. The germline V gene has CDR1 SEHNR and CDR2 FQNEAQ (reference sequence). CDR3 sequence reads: CASSFDRADQYF. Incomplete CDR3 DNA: TGTGCCAGCAGCTTTGACAGGGCGGAT.

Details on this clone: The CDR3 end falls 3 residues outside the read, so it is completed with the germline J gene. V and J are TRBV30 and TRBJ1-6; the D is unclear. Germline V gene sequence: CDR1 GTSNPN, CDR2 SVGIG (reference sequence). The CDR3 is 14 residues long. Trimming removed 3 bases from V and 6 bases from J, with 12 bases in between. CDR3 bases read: TGTGCCTGGAGGGCGGGGAGGGTTAATTCACCC. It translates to CAWRAGRVNSP. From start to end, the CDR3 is CAWRAGRVNSPLHF. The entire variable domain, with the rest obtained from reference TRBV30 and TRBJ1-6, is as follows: SQTIHQWPATLVQPVGSPLSLECTVEGTSNPNLYWYRQAAGRGLQLLFYSVGIGQISSEVPQNLSASRPQDRQFILSSKKLLLSDSGFYLCAWRAGRVNSPLHFGNGTRLTVT.

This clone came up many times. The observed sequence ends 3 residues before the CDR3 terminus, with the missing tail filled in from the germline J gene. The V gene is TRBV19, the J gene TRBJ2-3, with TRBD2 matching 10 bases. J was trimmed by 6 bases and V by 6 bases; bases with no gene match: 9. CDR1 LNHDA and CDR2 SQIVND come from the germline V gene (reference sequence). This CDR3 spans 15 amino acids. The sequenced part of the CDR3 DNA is TGTGCCAGTAGGGAAGGGACTAGCGACCGGGATACG. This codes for CASREGTSDRDT. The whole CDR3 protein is CASREGTSDRDTQYF.

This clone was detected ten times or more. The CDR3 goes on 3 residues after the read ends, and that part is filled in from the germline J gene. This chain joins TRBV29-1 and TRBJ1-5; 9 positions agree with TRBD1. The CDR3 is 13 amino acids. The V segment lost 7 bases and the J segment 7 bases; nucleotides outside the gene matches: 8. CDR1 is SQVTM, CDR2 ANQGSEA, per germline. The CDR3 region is CSAGQGLEQPQHF. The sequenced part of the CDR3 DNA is TGCAGCGCTGGACAGGGGCTAGAACAGCCC.

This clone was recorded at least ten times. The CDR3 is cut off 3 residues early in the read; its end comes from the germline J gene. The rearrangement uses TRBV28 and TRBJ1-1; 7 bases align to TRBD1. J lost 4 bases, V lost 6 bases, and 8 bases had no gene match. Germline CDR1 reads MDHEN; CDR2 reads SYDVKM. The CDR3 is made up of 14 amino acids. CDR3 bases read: TGTGCCAGCAGCCCCGGACAGGCATTCACTGAA. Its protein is CASSPGQAFTE. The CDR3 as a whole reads CASSPGQAFTEAFF.

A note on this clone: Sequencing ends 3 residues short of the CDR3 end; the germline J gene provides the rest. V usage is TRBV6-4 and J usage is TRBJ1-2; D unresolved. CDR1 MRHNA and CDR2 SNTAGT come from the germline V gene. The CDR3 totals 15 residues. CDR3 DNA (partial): TGTGCCAGCAGTCAACTAGCGGGAGGCGAGGATACC. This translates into CASSQLAGGEDT. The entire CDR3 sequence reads CASSQLAGGEDTYTF.

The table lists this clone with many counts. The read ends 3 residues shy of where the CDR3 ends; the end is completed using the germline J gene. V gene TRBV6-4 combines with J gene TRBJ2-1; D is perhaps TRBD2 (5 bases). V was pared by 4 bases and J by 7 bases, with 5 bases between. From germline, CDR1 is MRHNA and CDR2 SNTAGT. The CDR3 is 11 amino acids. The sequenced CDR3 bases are TGTGCCAGCAGTGCGGGGAATGAG. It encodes CASSAGNE. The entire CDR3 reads CASSAGNEQFF.

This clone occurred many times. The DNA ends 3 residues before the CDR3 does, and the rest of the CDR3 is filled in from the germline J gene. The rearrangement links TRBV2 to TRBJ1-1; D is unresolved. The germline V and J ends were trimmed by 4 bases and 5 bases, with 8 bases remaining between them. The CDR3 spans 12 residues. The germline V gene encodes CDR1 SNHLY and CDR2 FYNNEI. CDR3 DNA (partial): TGTGCCAGCAGTGCACAAGGGACTGAA. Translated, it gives CASSAQGTE. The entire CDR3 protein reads CASSAQGTEAFF.